The clone carrying this T cell receptor beta chain turned up a few times. Its matching antigen is unknown. Via MiXCR, TCRdb re-called the PCR reads, giving one row per CDR3 protein. The sample contains roughly 71,000 distinct CDR3 sequences, less than 20% of which appear only once. The data originate from a study of molecular identifiers for immune sequencing clone quantification. Study-level results: A single cell's spiked Jurkat TCR RNA was reportedly detectable among more than 950,000 naive cells. Over 98% of CMV-specific effector molecules, but under 1% of naive ones, were in clones above 20 copies.

CDR3 length: 16 amino acids. Per germline, CDR1 SGHVS and CDR2 FQNEAQ. V trimming: 2 bases; J trimming: 6 bases; junction bases outside the gene matches: 9. The J gene is TRBJ2-3, the V gene TRBV7-8, with 9 bases identical to TRBD2. Source material: naive CD8+ T cells from blood, with Jurkat cell RNA spiked in. Subset noted: FACS-sorted CD8+CD4-CCR7+CD45RA+ naive T cells. The source of this sequence is a human donor in good health. Some libraries in this study had Jurkat cell RNA spiked in. The CDR3 region has the DNA TGTGCCAGCAGCTTATCCTTAGCGGGAGTGCCGGATACGCAGTATTTT. This codes for CASSLSLAGVPDTQYF. Filled out from reference TRBV7-8 and TRBJ2-3, the complete variable domain reads GAGVSQSPRYKVAKRGQDVALRCDPISGHVSLFWYQQALGQGPEFLTYFQNEAQLDKSGLPSDRFFAERPEGSVSTLKIQRTQQEDSAVYLCASSLSLAGVPDTQYFGPGTRLTVL.